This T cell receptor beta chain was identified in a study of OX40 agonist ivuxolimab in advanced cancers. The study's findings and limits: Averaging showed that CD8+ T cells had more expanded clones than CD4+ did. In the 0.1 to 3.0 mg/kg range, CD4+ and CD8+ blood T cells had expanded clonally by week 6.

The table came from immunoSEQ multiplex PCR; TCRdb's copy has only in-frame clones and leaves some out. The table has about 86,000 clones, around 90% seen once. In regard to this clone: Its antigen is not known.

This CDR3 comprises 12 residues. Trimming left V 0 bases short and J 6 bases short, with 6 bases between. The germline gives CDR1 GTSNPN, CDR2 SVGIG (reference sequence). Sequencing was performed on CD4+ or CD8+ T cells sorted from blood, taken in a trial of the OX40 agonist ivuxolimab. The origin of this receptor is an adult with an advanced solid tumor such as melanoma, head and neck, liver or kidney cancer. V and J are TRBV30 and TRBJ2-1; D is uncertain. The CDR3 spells CAWSVEGNEQFF. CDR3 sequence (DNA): TGTGCCTGGAGTGTAGAAGGCAATGAGCAGTTCTTC. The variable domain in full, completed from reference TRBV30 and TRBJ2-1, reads SQTIHQWPATLVQPVGSPLSLECTVEGTSNPNLYWYRQAAGRGLQLLFYSVGIGQISSEVPQNLSASRPQDRQFILSSKKLLLSDSGFYLCAWSVEGNEQFFGPGTRLTVL.